This T cell receptor beta chain emerged from a study of blood T cell repertoires in COVID-19. As handled by the study authors: Researchers report that nucleated cell counts were estimated from reference gene primer amplification. Repertoires were generated with immunoSEQ multiplex PCR, while TCRdb's copy carries only in-frame clones and drops some. That table supplies the V and J calls and clone size; D and trimming were determined from the DNA. The sample records about 330,000 clones, roughly 87% being singletons. Germline CDR1 is SGHVS and CDR2 is FNYEAQ. The CDR3 totals 17 residues. Trimming cost V 1 base and J 8 bases, with 18 bases left between them.

The genes are TRBV7-6 and TRBJ1-6; TRBD1 is a possible D gene (6 bases). Sequencing was done on a sample of PBMCs or T cells enriched from blood (not recorded which). This TCR came from a woman aged 25 to 39 who had recovered from COVID-19. The CDR3 coding sequence is TGTGCCAGCAGCTTAGAGGGGGAAACTTCGACGTATTCACCCCTCCACTTT. As protein: CASSLEGETSTYSPLHF.